The 23 T cell receptor beta chains in this list originate from one sample, sequenced in a study of shared clonotypes between healthy human individuals. Method: immunoSEQ multiplex PCR; TCRdb's copy keeps in-frame clones and lacks some. The table records 950,000 to 1,100,000 clones, about 77% of them present only once. Sequencing was carried out using memory CD4+ T cells sorted from blood. As to subset: CD45RA-negative fraction. These receptors were taken from a man aged 18-30 years in good health.

CDR3 nucleotide sequence: TGTGCCAGCAGTTTGGGTTACGAGCAGTACTTC. Encoded protein: CASSLGYEQYF. The chain couples TRBV6-5 to TRBJ2-7; D is unclear. Germline V gene sequence: CDR1 MNHEY, CDR2 SVGAGI. The V end lost 4 bases, the J end lost 4 bases, and 5 bases lay between the germline ends. The CDR3 runs to 11 residues.

Notes on this clone: Other DNA sequences within the sample encode an identical CDR3. The rearrangement joins TRBV5-4 to TRBJ2-5; D may match TRBD1 or TRBD2 (5 bases each). V lost 4 bases, J lost 2 bases, and 9 bases lay in between. Germline assignment: CDR1 SGHNT and CDR2 YYREEE (reference sequence). The CDR3 covers 13 residues. The CDR3 DNA reads TGTGCCAGCAGCCGGGACCGGCAAGAGACCCAGTACTTC. Translation gives CASSRDRQETQYF.

In regard to this clone: The sample holds other DNA sequences that translate to the same CDR3. The rearrangement uses TRBV7-2 and TRBJ2-3; no clear D gene. Trimming took off 5 bases at V and 2 bases at J, with 5 bases between the two ends. The CDR3 is made up of 12 amino acids. Germline-derived CDR1 and CDR2 are SGHTA and FQGNSA. For the CDR3, the DNA is TGTGCCAGCAGCCCCCCCACAGATACGCAGTATTTT. Translating gives CASSPPTDTQYF.

This chain joins TRBV2 and TRBJ2-7, with D maybe TRBD1 (5 bases). CDR1 and CDR2 (germline): SNHLY, FYNNEI. V was pared by 4 bases and J by 3 bases, with 10 bases between. This CDR3 region has 13 residues. CDR3 residues: CASSGRGYYEQYF. The CDR3 DNA reads TGTGCCAGCAGTGGTAGGGGCTACTACGAGCAGTACTTC.

This clone was observed a single time. This chain connects TRBV30 to TRBJ2-1; TRBD1 aligns across 7 bases. Trimming at V came to 3 bases and at J to 2 bases, leaving 10 bases not matched to a gene. Germline CDR1 is GTSNPN and CDR2 is SVGIG (reference sequence). The CDR3 runs to 16 residues. The CDR3 DNA is TGTGCCTGGAGACACAGACAGGGATCTCCCTACAATGAGCAGTTCTTC. It is translated as CAWRHRQGSPYNEQFF.

The chain links TRBV27 to TRBJ2-5, with D perhaps TRBD1 (5 bases). With 4 bases removed from V and 1 base from J, the gap between germline ends came to 13 bases. The CDR3 is 15 residues long. Germline V lookup: CDR1 MNHEY, CDR2 SMNVEV (reference sequence). The chain's CDR3 is CASSSPGHVQETQYF. CDR3 in DNA: TGTGCCAGCAGTTCCCCAGGACACGTCCAAGAGACCCAGTACTTC.

The V gene is TRBV2, the J gene TRBJ2-5; 10 nucleotides line up with TRBD2. V trimming: 5 bases; J trimming: 5 bases; junction bases outside the gene matches: 11. Germline loops: CDR1 SNHLY, CDR2 FYNNEI. The CDR3 length is 16 residues. CDR3 region: CASSLESGGAFETQYF. The CDR3 region has the DNA TGTGCCAGCAGTCTAGAGAGCGGGGGGGCCTTTGAGACCCAGTACTTC. Supplemented by reference TRBV2 and TRBJ2-5, the full variable domain reads EPEVTQTPSHQVTQMGQEVILRCVPISNHLYFYWYRQILGQKVEFLVSFYNNEISEKSEIFDDQFSVERPDGSNFTLKIRSTKLEDSAMYFCASSLESGGAFETQYFGPGTRLLVL.

The rearrangement joins TRBV7-2 to TRBJ2-1, with D unclear. Germline CDR1 and CDR2: SGHTA and FQGNSA. Trimming stripped 5 bases from V and 9 bases from J, with 11 bases between. This CDR3 comprises 12 residues. The CDR3 reads CASSPWKTEQFF. Here the CDR3 DNA reads TGTGCCAGCAGCCCCTGGAAGACTGAGCAGTTCTTC. Looking up the rest from reference TRBV7-2 and TRBJ2-1 gives the full variable domain: GAGVSQSPSNKVTEKGKDVELRCDPISGHTALYWYRQSLGQGLEFLIYFQGNSAPDKSGLPSDRFSAERTGGSVSTLTIQRTQQEDSAVYLCASSPWKTEQFFGPGTRLTVL.

V gene TRBV6-1 combines with J gene TRBJ1-5; 7 positions agree with TRBD1. The CDR3 is made up of 15 amino acids. Germline V lookup: CDR1 MNHNS, CDR2 SASEGT. The V segment lost 6 bases and the J segment 4 bases; nucleotides outside the gene matches: 9. The CDR3 reads CASSIQGRINQPQHF. DNA of the CDR3: TGTGCCAGCAGCATACAGGGGAGGATTAATCAGCCCCAGCATTTT.

The V call is TRBV10-1, the J call TRBJ2-7, with D unresolved. Germline CDR1 is WNHNN and CDR2 is SYGVQD (reference sequence). This CDR3 is built from 12 residues. V shed 10 bases and J shed 4 bases, with 14 bases lying between them. CDR3 region: CATGRSSYEQYF. CDR3 bases: TGCGCCACAGGACGGTCTTCTTACGAGCAGTACTTC.

The rearrangement uses TRBV6-6 and TRBJ1-4; D ambiguous. V was shortened by 10 bases and J by 5 bases, with 8 bases between the two germline ends. Germline loops: CDR1 MNHNY, CDR2 SVGAGI (reference sequence). This CDR3 region has 11 residues. The CDR3 DNA sequence: TGTGCCACCGGAGGGAATGAAAAACTGTTTTTT. This codes for CATGGNEKLFF.

The chain joins TRBV7-9 to TRBJ1-2; D is uncertain. Trimming pared 2 bases from V and 5 bases from J, leaving 6 bases between. Germline assignment: CDR1 SEHNR and CDR2 FQNEAQ (reference sequence). The CDR3 length is 12 residues. Written as DNA, the CDR3 is TGTGCCAGCAGCTTAAACAGTTATGGCTACACCTTC. Its protein is CASSLNSYGYTF. The full variable domain, with the rest looked up from reference TRBV7-9 and TRBJ1-2, is DTGVSQNPRHKITKRGQNVTFRCDPISEHNRLYWYRQTLGQGPEFLTYFQNEAQLEKSRLLSDRFSAERPKGSFSTLEIQRTEQGDSAMYLCASSLNSYGYTFGSGTRLTVV.

This clone showed up just a few times. The CDR3 reads CASSNGVYGYTF. In DNA, the CDR3 is TGTGCCAGCAGTAATGGAGTGTATGGCTACACCTTC. The chain employs TRBV2 and TRBJ1-2; D is ambiguous. The CDR3 spans 12 residues. Germline CDR1 is SNHLY and CDR2 is FYNNEI. Trimming pared 5 bases from V and 5 bases from J, leaving 9 bases between.

This clone has just one count. This chain connects TRBV5-6 to TRBJ2-3; the D is unclear. V was pared by 4 bases and J by 4 bases, with 13 bases between. The V gene's germline CDR1 is SGHDT and CDR2 YYEEEE. This CDR3 contains 14 residues. The CDR3 sequence: CASSLPSSADTQYF. The DNA for the CDR3 is TGTGCCAGCAGCCTGCCCTCTTCCGCAGATACGCAGTATTTT.

About this clone itself: A much larger clone is a single base away; this may be a read error. Other DNA sequences in the same sample also yield this CDR3. V and J are TRBV2 and TRBJ2-7; no definite D call. Per the germline V gene, CDR1 is SNHLY and CDR2 is FYNNEI. There are 12 residues in the CDR3. Trimming shortened V by 5 bases and J by 0 bases, and 5 bases separated the two germline ends. The CDR3 loop is CASSSSSYEQYF. The CDR3 nucleotides are TGTGCCAGCAGTTCGAGCTCCTACGAGCAGTACTTC.

V gene TRBV27 combines with J gene TRBJ1-1; D is possibly TRBD1 (5 bases). The CDR3 has 13 residues. CDR1 is MNHEY, CDR2 SMNVEV, per germline (reference sequence). Trimming stripped 7 bases from V and 4 bases from J, with 13 bases between. The CDR3: CASIQAGTTEAFF. As DNA, the CDR3 is TGTGCCAGCATCCAGGCGGGGACCACTGAAGCTTTCTTT.

DNA for the CDR3: TGTGCCAGCAGCTTAGGCCAAGGGGTGGCTGGAAACACCATATATTTT. Protein product: CASSLGQGVAGNTIYF. This rearrangement joins TRBV11-2 to TRBJ1-3; the D gene is possibly TRBD1 (5 bases). The CDR3 spans 16 residues. Germline CDR1 and CDR2: SGHAT and FQNNGV. V lost 1 base, J lost 2 bases, and 12 bases lay in between.

This chain links TRBV5-1 with TRBJ1-4; tentative D call: TRBD1 (6 bases). The CDR3 length is 15 residues. The ends were cut back, 3 bases at V and 0 bases at J, with 9 bases in the middle. The germline gives CDR1 SGHRS, CDR2 YFSETQ. CDR3 amino acids: CASSSRTATNEKLFF. The DNA of the CDR3 is TGCGCCAGCAGCTCAAGGACAGCAACTAATGAAAAACTGTTTTTT.

This chain links TRBV28 with TRBJ1-1, with D tentatively TRBD1 (5 bases). Germline lookup yields CDR1 MDHEN and CDR2 SYDVKM. V was clipped by 3 bases and J by 10 bases, with 12 bases between them. This CDR3 is built from 12 residues. This chain's CDR3 is CASSLTAGGAFF. In DNA form, the CDR3 reads TGTGCCAGCAGTTTGACAGCCGGTGGAGCTTTCTTT.

The gene calls are TRBV11-3 and TRBJ1-1; D remains ambiguous. This CDR3 contains 12 residues. Germline CDR1 SGHNT, CDR2 YENEEA. V was cut by 8 bases and J by 0 bases, with 7 bases left in between. The CDR3 DNA is TGTGCCAGCCGAGGGATGAACACTGAAGCTTTCTTT. Protein product: CASRGMNTEAFF.

CDR3 DNA: TGTGCCAGCAGTGAATTAGGGACGGGGGGCTCCTACAATGAGCAGTTCTTC. It is translated as CASSELGTGGSYNEQFF. The V gene is TRBV25-1, the J gene TRBJ2-1, with 7 bases fitting TRBD2. The V segment lost 1 base and the J segment 0 bases; nucleotides outside the gene matches: 6. The CDR3 consists of 17 residues. Germline-derived CDR1 and CDR2 are MGHDK and SYGVNS.

The CDR3 nucleotides read TGTGCCAGTAGCCCACAGGGGGGGGTTAGCACTGAAGCTTTCTTT. Protein sequence: CASSPQGGVSTEAFF. The V and J genes are TRBV19 and TRBJ1-1; 8 bases align to TRBD1. Germline loops: CDR1 LNHDA, CDR2 SQIVND (reference sequence). V was pared by 6 bases and J by 4 bases, with 10 bases of the junction left unmatched. This CDR3 has 15 amino acids.

The chain uses TRBV2 and TRBJ2-2; the D gene could be TRBD1 or TRBD2 (6 bases each). Per the germline V gene, CDR1 is SNHLY and CDR2 is FYNNEI. The CDR3 is made up of 16 amino acids. Trimming shortened V by 10 bases and J by 0 bases, and 18 bases separated the two germline ends. This chain's CDR3 is CATGMEGGSNTGELFF. DNA of the CDR3: TGTGCCACAGGGATGGAGGGGGGTTCGAACACCGGGGAGCTGTTTTTT.